This entry features one TCR beta chain sequence. What it binds is not known. The data originate from a study of blood T cells in healthy people across ages. Study-level information: Capture by template switching was about one barcoded beta molecule per two T cells. Study-level findings and limits: Relative to aged donors, long-lived donors carried more naive CD4+ cells and displayed higher diversity.

This CDR3 region has 17 residues. Germline V lookup: CDR1 SGHDN, CDR2 FVKESK. V shed 4 bases, J shed 5 bases, and the junction held 12 bases outside the gene matches. Then a second PCR, running about 6 to 12 cycles, was carried out with a sample-barcoded 5' primer and a J-beta primer mix. Via MiXCR, TCRdb re-called the 5' RACE reads, giving one row per CDR3 protein. In the table there are about a million distinct CDR3 sequences, approximately 50% of which are singletons. Isolation of PBMCs gave at least 6 million cells per sample. The sequence was collected from a woman aged 55-69 years in good health. The specimen sequenced was blood. The chain recombines TRBV14 with TRBJ2-3; 10 positions match TRBD2. The CDR3 loop reads CASSPFPQREGEDTQYF. The CDR3 nucleotides are TGTGCCAGCAGCCCTTTCCCCCAGCGGGAGGGTGAAGATACGCAGTATTTT.